The T cell receptor beta chain described here comes from a study of blood T cell repertoires in COVID-19. Study as a whole: Sample material is recorded as cDNA or gDNA derived from T cells, B-cell-depleted T cells, or PBMCs.

V was trimmed by 2 bases and J by 8 bases, leaving 12 bases between them. Germline V gene lookup returns CDR1 SGHAT and CDR2 FQNNGV. There are 14 residues in the CDR3. In the authors' methods: Amplification of reference gene primers provided the estimated nucleated cell counts. The repertoire was sequenced with immunoSEQ multiplex PCR; TCRdb's copy has only in-frame clones and lacks some. That table supplies the V and J calls and clone size; D and trimming were determined from the DNA. This repertoire shows 180,000 or so clones, roughly 89% found once; its top ten account for approximately 2.5%. The study assigned cohorts using participant-reported clinical history. This clone came up once.

Input material: PBMCs or T cells enriched from blood (not recorded which). This TCR derives from a middle-aged woman with acute COVID-19. The chain links TRBV11-2 to TRBJ1-4; D ambiguous. DNA of the CDR3: TGTGCCAGCAGCTTATTTCAGGTTCAGGAAAAACTGTTTTTT. This translates into CASSLFQVQEKLFF.